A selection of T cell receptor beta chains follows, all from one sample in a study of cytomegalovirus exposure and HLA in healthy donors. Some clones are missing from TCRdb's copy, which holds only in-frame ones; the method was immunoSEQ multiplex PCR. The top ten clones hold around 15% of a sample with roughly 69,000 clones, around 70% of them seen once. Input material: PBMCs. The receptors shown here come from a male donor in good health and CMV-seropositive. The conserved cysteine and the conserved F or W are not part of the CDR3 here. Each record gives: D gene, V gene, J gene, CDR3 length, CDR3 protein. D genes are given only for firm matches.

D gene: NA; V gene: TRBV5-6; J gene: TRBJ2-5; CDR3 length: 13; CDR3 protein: ASSLKRQTQETQY
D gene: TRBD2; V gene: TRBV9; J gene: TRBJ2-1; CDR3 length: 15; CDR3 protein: ASSVAGGPRIGNEQF
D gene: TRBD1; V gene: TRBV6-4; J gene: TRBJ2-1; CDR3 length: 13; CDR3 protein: ASSVGTGGNDEQF
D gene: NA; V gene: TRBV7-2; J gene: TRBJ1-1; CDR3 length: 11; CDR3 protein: ASSLSDRRVAF
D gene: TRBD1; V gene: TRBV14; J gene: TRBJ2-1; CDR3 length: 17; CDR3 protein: ASSRPGQGAPLLLNEQF
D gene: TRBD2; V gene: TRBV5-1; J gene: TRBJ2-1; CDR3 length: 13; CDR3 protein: ASSLGGIAGGPQF
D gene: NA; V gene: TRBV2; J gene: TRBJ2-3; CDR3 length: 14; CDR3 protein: ASSDELVSPPDTQY
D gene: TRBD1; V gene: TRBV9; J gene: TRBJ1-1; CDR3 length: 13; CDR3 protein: ASSAAQGGNTEAF
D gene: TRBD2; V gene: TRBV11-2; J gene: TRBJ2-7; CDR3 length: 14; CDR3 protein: ASSLSRTSGTHEQY
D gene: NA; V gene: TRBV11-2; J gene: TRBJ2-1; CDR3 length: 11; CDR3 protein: ASSFIGEVEQF
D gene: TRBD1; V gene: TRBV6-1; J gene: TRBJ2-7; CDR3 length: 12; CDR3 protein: ASSEGTGPYEQY
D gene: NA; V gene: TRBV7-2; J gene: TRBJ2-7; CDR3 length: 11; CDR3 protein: ASSYQQGYEQY
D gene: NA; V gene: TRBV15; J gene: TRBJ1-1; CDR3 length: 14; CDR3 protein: ATSRDGTALNTEAF
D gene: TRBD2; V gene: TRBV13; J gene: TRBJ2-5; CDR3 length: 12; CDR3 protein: ASSSGTSFGTQY
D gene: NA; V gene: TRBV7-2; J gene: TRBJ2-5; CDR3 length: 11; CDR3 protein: ASSLAQPETQY
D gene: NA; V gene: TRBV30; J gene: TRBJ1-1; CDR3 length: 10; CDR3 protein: AWLQGDTEAF
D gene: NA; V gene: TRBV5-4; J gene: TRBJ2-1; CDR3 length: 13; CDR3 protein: ASRLTGSSYNEQF
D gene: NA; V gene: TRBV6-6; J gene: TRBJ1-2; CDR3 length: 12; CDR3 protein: ASSYSGRGYGYT
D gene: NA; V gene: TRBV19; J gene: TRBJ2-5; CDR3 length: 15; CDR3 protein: ASSIEAVRGTEETQY
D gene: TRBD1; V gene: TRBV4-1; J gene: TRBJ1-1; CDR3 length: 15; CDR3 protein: ASSQIGGKTGDTEAF
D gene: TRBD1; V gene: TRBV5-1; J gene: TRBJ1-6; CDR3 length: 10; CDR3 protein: ASRTGESPLH
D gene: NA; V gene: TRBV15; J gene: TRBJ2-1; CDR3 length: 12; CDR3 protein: ATSRGFNYNEQF
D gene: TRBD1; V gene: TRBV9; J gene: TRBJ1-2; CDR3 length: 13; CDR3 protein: ASSVVGTGAAGYT
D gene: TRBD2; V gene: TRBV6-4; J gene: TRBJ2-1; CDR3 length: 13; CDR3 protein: ASSDTSGGANEQF
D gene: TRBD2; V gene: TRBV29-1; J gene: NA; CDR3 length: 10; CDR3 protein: SSREGLGEQY
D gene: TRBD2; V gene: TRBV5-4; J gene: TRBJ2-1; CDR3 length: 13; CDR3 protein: ASSRLAGGPNEQF
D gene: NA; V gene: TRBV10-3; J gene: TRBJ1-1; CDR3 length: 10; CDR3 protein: AISDRGTEAF
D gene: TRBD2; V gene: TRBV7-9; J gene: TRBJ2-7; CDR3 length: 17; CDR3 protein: ASRPSLAMGTSYLGEQY
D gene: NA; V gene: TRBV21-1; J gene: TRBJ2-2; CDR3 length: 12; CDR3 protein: ASSARQATGELF
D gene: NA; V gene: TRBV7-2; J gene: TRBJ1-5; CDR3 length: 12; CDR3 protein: ASSLGSGGQPQH